Each of the 5 T cell receptor beta chains below was sequenced from the same sample in a study of cytomegalovirus exposure and HLA in healthy donors. The PCR used 60 Vbeta and 13 Jbeta primers. The method was immunoSEQ multiplex PCR; TCRdb's version includes in-frame clones alone and lacks a portion of them. The sample has about 150,000 clones, roughly 77% seen once. The sequencing input was PBMCs. All receptors derive from a man aged 25-45 years in good health and CMV-seropositive.

This chain uses TRBV4-2 with TRBJ1-1, with D possibly matching TRBD1 (6 bases). The CDR3 loop spans 14 amino acids. Per germline, CDR1 LGHNA and CDR2 YNFKEQ. V lost 4 bases, J lost 1 base, and 10 bases lay in between. For the CDR3, the DNA is TGTGCCAGCAGCCCTGACAGGAGGAACACTGAAGCTTTCTTT. The encoded protein is CASSPDRRNTEAFF.

The V call is TRBV27, the J call TRBJ2-2; a weak D match, TRBD1 (6 bases). Per germline, CDR1 MNHEY and CDR2 SMNVEV (reference sequence). The CDR3 contains 14 residues. The V gene lost 4 bases and the J gene lost 2 bases, with 8 bases spanning the gap. Here the CDR3 reads CASSSDSNTGELFF. The CDR3 DNA sequence: TGTGCCAGCAGTTCGGACAGTAACACCGGGGAGCTGTTTTTT.

The chain recombines TRBV19 with TRBJ1-2; 9 bases line up with TRBD1. J was trimmed by 7 bases and V by 3 bases; bases with no gene match: 6. The CDR3 sequence is 14 residues long. Germline CDR1 is LNHDA and CDR2 is SQIVND (reference sequence). The CDR3 region is CASSIGQGPSGYTF. DNA of the CDR3: TGTGCCAGTAGTATCGGACAGGGGCCTAGTGGCTACACCTTC.

This clone was recorded once. The V and J genes are TRBV6-5 and TRBJ2-7; 12 bases agree with TRBD1. This CDR3 is built from 14 residues. Germline trimming cut 7 bases from V and 4 bases from J; bases unmatched to any gene: 5. Germline CDR1 is MNHEY and CDR2 is SVGAGI. The CDR3 loop reads CASKLGQGAYEQYF. The CDR3 bases are TGTGCCAGCAAATTGGGACAGGGGGCTTACGAGCAGTACTTC.

This clone was seen repeatedly, ten times or more. In nucleotides, the CDR3 is TGTGCCAGCAGCTTAGTCAGGGGGCGACGGGTGAACACTGAAGCTTTCTTT. Encoded protein: CASSLVRGRRVNTEAFF. The chain joins TRBV11-2 to TRBJ1-1; 8 bases are shared with TRBD1. Germline loops: CDR1 SGHAT, CDR2 FQNNGV. The trim removed 1 base at V and 0 bases at J, leaving 7 bases unmatched. The CDR3 runs to 17 residues.